This T cell receptor beta chain was identified during a study of regulatory T cells in long-lasting Graves disease. Arm-PCR with iRepertoire HTBI primers amplified the CDR3 regions for these TCR beta libraries. TCRdb passed the multiplex PCR reads through MiXCR, listing each CDR3 protein once. The sample yields about 470,000 distinct CDR3 sequences, roughly 21% seen once. Study-wide results and limits: Patients with persistent disease showed a bias toward TRBV28, TRBJ1-2 and TRBJ2-5. Graves' patients with persistent disease showed TCR diversity lower than patients newly diagnosed.

The V gene's germline CDR1 is SGHAT and CDR2 FQNNGV. V was shortened by 1 base and J by 9 bases, with 15 bases between the two germline ends. The length of the CDR3 is 14 residues. As to this clonotype: The target antigen is unknown. A much larger clone lies one base from this, so it may be a read error.

Time point indicated: persistent/refractory GD, antithyroid drugs over 5 years with positive TRAb. Scientists built the TCR library using RNA that was extracted from PBMCs. Sequencing was performed on peripheral blood mononuclear cells (PBMCs), taken when the disease was refractory, from a patient treated with antithyroid drugs. The rearrangement uses TRBV11-2 and TRBJ2-5; D not resolved. The TCR originated in a female donor with Graves disease. Here the CDR3 DNA reads TGTGCCAGCAGCTTAGTTATTGACGGTCAGGCCCAGTACTTC. Its translation is CASSLVIDGQAQYF.